This entry lists 9 T cell receptor beta chains sequenced from one sample in a study of blood T cells in healthy people across ages. The authors ran a second PCR of roughly 6 to 12 cycles using a sample-barcoded 5' primer and a J-beta primer mix. TCRdb called the 5' RACE reads again in MiXCR, with one record for every CDR3 protein. Among approximately 1,700,000 distinct CDR3 sequences listed, 35% to 50% were seen once. The sequencing sample was made of blood. The receptors stem from a human donor in good health.

The chain recombines TRBV12-3 or TRBV12-4 with TRBJ1-1; a possible D gene is TRBD1 (5 bases). The CDR3 is made up of 16 amino acids. The V and J ends lost 0 bases and 6 bases respectively, with 17 bases between them. The CDR3 coding sequence is TGTGCCAGCAGTTTAGCTGGGATTGGGGCGGTGGCTGAAGCTTTCTTT. Its protein is CASSLAGIGAVAEAFF.

The J gene is TRBJ2-7, the V gene TRBV3-1, with D unresolved. Deletions cut 1 base from V and 0 bases from J, with 7 bases between. This CDR3 spans 14 amino acids. Germline V lookup: CDR1 LGHDT, CDR2 YNNKEL (reference sequence). The CDR3 DNA is TGTGCCAGCAGCCAAGTGGCCAGCTCCTACGAGCAGTACTTC. It is translated as CASSQVASSYEQYF.

V is TRBV10-3 and J is TRBJ1-1; 8 bases map to TRBD1. J lost 4 bases, V lost 2 bases, and 0 bases had no gene match. Germline loops: CDR1 ENHRY, CDR2 SYGVKD. This CDR3 has 13 residues. The DNA for the CDR3 is TGTGCCATCAGTGAGGACAGGGGCACTGAAGCTTTCTTT. It yields the protein CAISEDRGTEAFF.

The J gene is TRBJ2-3, the V gene TRBV24-1; maybe TRBD1 (6 bases). Trimming stripped 4 bases from V and 10 bases from J, with 11 bases between. Germline assignment: CDR1 KGHDR and CDR2 SFDVKD. The CDR3 runs to 12 residues. The CDR3 spells CATSEQGTPQYF. The CDR3 DNA sequence: TGTGCCACCAGTGAACAGGGAACCCCGCAGTATTTT.

The V gene is TRBV11-2, the J gene TRBJ2-7; 8 nucleotides align to TRBD1. CDR3 length equals 15 residues. Germline V gene data show CDR1 as SGHAT and CDR2 as FQNNGV. V gave up 6 bases and J gave up 6 bases; unmatched junction bases: 13. CDR3 DNA: TGTGCCAGCAGGTTACAGGGGGGCAGCCAGGGCGAGCAGTACTTC. Protein product: CASRLQGGSQGEQYF.

For the CDR3, the DNA is TGCGCCAGCAGCGTAGGGGTCGCTAGCTCCTACAATGAGCAGTTCTTC. It encodes CASSVGVASSYNEQFF. The chain has TRBV5-1 and TRBJ2-1, with a possible D match to TRBD1 (5 bases). The CDR3 extends over 16 amino acids. Germline loops: CDR1 SGHRS, CDR2 YFSETQ. V shed 4 bases and J shed 0 bases, with 14 bases lying between them.

This clonotype was counted a few times. The chain combines TRBV10-3 with TRBJ2-5, with a possible D match to TRBD2 (7 bases). Per the germline V gene, CDR1 is ENHRY and CDR2 is SYGVKD. CDR3 length: 13 residues. Deletions cut 10 bases from V and 5 bases from J, with 17 bases between. CDR3 sequence (DNA): TGTGCCACCAATGGGGGGGCCAGGGAGACCCAGTACTTC. The encoded protein is CATNGGARETQYF.

J is TRBJ1-1 and V is TRBV7-3; D might be TRBD1 (6 bases). The length of the CDR3 is 14 residues. Germline V gene lookup returns CDR1 SGHTA and CDR2 FQGTGA. Trimming shortened V by 2 bases and J by 4 bases, and 11 bases separated the two germline ends. The CDR3 spells CASSLWGASTEAFF. In DNA, the CDR3 is TGTGCCAGCAGCTTATGGGGGGCGTCCACTGAAGCTTTCTTT.

The gene calls are TRBV27 and TRBJ1-1, with 9 positions matching TRBD1. The CDR3 sequence is 16 residues long. Germline V gives CDR1 MNHEY, CDR2 SMNVEV (reference sequence). V was pared by 2 bases and J by 4 bases, with 8 bases of the junction left unmatched. CDR3 amino acids: CASSLTQPGQGTEAFF. The CDR3 DNA sequence: TGTGCCAGCAGTTTAACTCAACCGGGACAGGGCACTGAAGCTTTCTTT.